A selection of T cell receptor beta chains follows, all from one sample in a study of blood T cells in healthy people across ages. TCRdb itself ran the 5' RACE reads through MiXCR, one entry per CDR3 protein. The sample carries around 1,800,000 distinct CDR3 sequences, about two fifths recorded once. Sequencing used blood. The receptor source for this set is a human donor in good health. Both conserved end residues are part of each CDR3. D genes are given only for firm matches. The size field is filled for only some rows; it gives once, few, many or a size class.

NA | TRBD2 | TRBJ2-1 | TRBV7-3 | TGTGCCAGCAACCCGGGGACTAGCACCAATGAGCAGTTCTTC | CASNPGTSTNEQFF
few | NA | TRBJ2-4 | TRBV7-2 | TGTGCCAGCAGCTTAGGGGCAGGGAGGGCCAAAAACATTCAGTACTTC | CASSLGAGRAKNIQYF
NA | NA | TRBJ2-5 | TRBV9 | TGTGCCAGCAGCACATCCGGGTCACAAGAGACCCAGTACTTC | CASSTSGSQETQYF
NA | NA | TRBJ1-2 | TRBV6-1 | TGTGCCAGCAGTGAAAGGTCCGCGGACTATGGCTACACCTTC | CASSERSADYGYTF
many | NA | TRBJ2-4 | TRBV29-1 | TGCAGCGTTGAAATGGGACACACAGATCTAGCCAAAAACATTCAGTACTTC | CSVEMGHTDLAKNIQYF
many | NA | TRBJ2-1 | TRBV20-1 | TGCAGTGCTAAGGCTTATCGGGGGCCCTTATACAATGAGCAGTTCTTC | CSAKAYRGPLYNEQFF
once | TRBD1 | TRBJ1-1 | TRBV6-2/TRBV6-3 | TGTGCCAGCGGAACAGGGGGCGTTCGGGCCGCTGGAGATGAAGCTTTCTTT | CASGTGGVRAAGDEAFF
NA | TRBD1 | TRBJ2-7 | TRBV7-2 | TGTGCCAGCAGTTATACCGGGACAGGGGCCTACGAGCAGTACTTC | CASSYTGTGAYEQYF
NA | NA | TRBJ1-3 | TRBV9 | TGTGCCAGCAGCGTGTCGGGGGGCTCTGGAAACACCATATATTTT | CASSVSGGSGNTIYF
NA | NA | TRBJ2-3 | TRBV7-6 | TGTGCCAGCAGTCCCGGGCCCCTTCAGTATTTT | CASSPGPLQYF
NA | NA | TRBJ2-4 | TRBV20-1 | TGCAGTGCTCGCGCGGGGTCCCAGGCTACCAAAAACATTCAGTACTTC | CSARAGSQATKNIQYF
NA | NA | TRBJ2-7 | TRBV7-3 | TGTGCCAACAGTCCATACAGGGAATCCTACGAGCAGTACTTC | CANSPYRESYEQYF
NA | TRBD1 | TRBJ1-6 | TRBV4-3 | TGCGCCAGCAGCCAAAGACAGGGCCCCTCTTATAATTCACCCCTCCACTTT | CASSQRQGPSYNSPLHF
few | NA | TRBJ2-5 | TRBV4-1 | TGCGCCAGCAGCCAATCCTTTTTGGAGACCCAGTACTTC | CASSQSFLETQYF
NA | NA | TRBJ2-1 | TRBV5-1 | TGCGCCAGCAGCCTCCCAATAGCGCTCTACAATGAGCAGTTCTTC | CASSLPIALYNEQFF
NA | NA | TRBJ2-5 | TRBV6-2/TRBV6-3 | TGTGCCAGCAGTACCCAATGGGGCGGAAGGGAGACCCAGTACTTC | CASSTQWGGRETQYF
NA | TRBD1 | TRBJ1-2 | TRBV28 | TGTGCCAGCAGTCTCCCGGGACAGGGACCCTATGGCTACACCTTC | CASSLPGQGPYGYTF
NA | NA | TRBJ1-2 | TRBV6-5 | TGTGCCAGCAGTCACAGGGACAATTTGTACTATGGCTACACCTTC | CASSHRDNLYYGYTF
NA | NA | TRBJ1-2 | TRBV29-1 | TGCAGCGACCTAGACAGAGACACTAACTATGGCTACACCTTC | CSDLDRDTNYGYTF
NA | NA | TRBJ2-3 | TRBV2 | TGTGCCAGCATCAAATTGGAGCCGTCTACAGATACGCAGTATTTT | CASIKLEPSTDTQYF